This T cell receptor (beta chain) emerged from a study of T cells after yellow fever vaccination (dated by TCRdb to about 2019). Turning to the overall study: The SMART-Seq v4 Ultra Low Input RNA kit was used to prepare libraries from fractions with low cell numbers. To follow T-cell clones before and after both primary and booster YFV17D yellow fever vaccination, bulk TCR alpha and beta repertoires underwent longitudinal sequencing. The cohort comprised two healthy male donors, one aged 18 to 30 and one aged 30 to 39 years. Blood samples were taken at several timepoints before and after primary and secondary immunization, and bulk PBMC replicates and cell subsets were isolated. Here is what the overall study found, with its caveats: Most clones expanded after primary vaccination were re-detected after the booster (about 95% of CD4 and roughly 87% of CD8), suggesting broad memory maintenance. Computational filtering was needed because FACS-sorted repertoires could contain abundant contaminating clonotypes from the bulk population. Only a couple of donors were included in the study, so the extent to which the findings can be generalized is limited. Compared with the primary T-cell response, the secondary T-cell response was weaker but faster, peaking on day 5 rather than day 15. A small share of clonotypes occurred in both CD4 and CD8 compartments, likely arising from convergent recombination.

This clonotype was counted only a few times. Its antigen is still unknown. Per-base qualities were not stored, and no clone one base away is much larger. TCR cDNA was made using 5'RACE template switching, a step that added a universal primer site and unique molecular identifiers. Priming of cDNA synthesis was performed from both the TCR alpha and TCR beta constant segments. Libraries were amplified in two PCR steps, with sample barcodes and sequencing adapters added in the second step. Sequencing of the libraries was done on either Illumina HiSeq 2500 (2x100 bp) or NovaSeq (2x150 bp). The original methods were these. MIGEC was used to demultiplex reads and collapse the reads into UMI consensus sequences, and MiXCR was used for V(D)J alignment. Clonotypes responding to the vaccine were identified with edgeR on replicate PBMC samples, with the criteria of FDR below 0.01 and a log2 fold change above 5 up to day 15. CD4 or CD8 identity was assigned to each bulk clonotype according to whether the clonotype was present at higher abundance in the sequenced CD4 repertoire or the sequenced CD8 repertoire. The public reads were run again by TCRdb, first through fastp at Q25 and then through MiXCR, and only productive beta chains were kept. Rows merge per CDR3 protein into single entries with the most common DNA and genes. The V and J calls reflect TCRdb's pipeline rather than the authors' work. The sample profile shows more than 350,000 distinct CDR3 sequences; approximately 10% of them were found once. The leading ten clones occupy around 20% of the sample.

The CDR3 numbers 14 residues from cysteine through phenylalanine. CDR3 DNA is the only sequence kept; it has 42 bases, read in frame from the first base. CDR1 and CDR2 are read off the germline V gene as SGDLS and YYNGEE. V sheds 0 bases and J sheds 6 bases, leaving 9 bases between their ends. The treatment or condition label, as the study defines it: live attenuated yellow fever vaccine strain. At each blood-draw timepoint, two biological replicates of bulk PBMCs were collected. PBMCs were isolated from peripheral blood using a standard Ficoll-Paque protocol. TriZol was used to extract RNA from bulk PBMCs, CD4 and CD8 fractions, and dextramer-positive and dextramer-negative fractions.

The starting material was PBMCs, obtained on the day of the first yellow fever vaccination. The origin of this receptor is a man between 18 and 29 years old who received the YFV17D yellow fever vaccine. The chain employs TRBV9 and TRBJ2-2, with the identity of the D gene unclear. CDR3 protein: CASSVGTLSGELFF. The DNA sequence follows: TGTGCCAGCAGCGTAGGGACGCTGTCCGGGGAGCTGTTTTTT.